Shown below are 2 T cell receptor beta chains from a single sample sequenced in a study of PD-1 blockade in classical Hodgkin lymphoma. Profiling relied on immunoSEQ multiplex PCR, and the TCRdb table lists in-frame clones only, not all of them. The sample holds 2,500 to 3,500 clones, around 75% seen once. Noted time point: cycle 4 day 1 (C4D1), after 6 weeks of nivolumab. Brentuximab vedotin exposure varied among the patients, all of whom had relapsed after autologous stem cell transplantation. By magnetic negative selection, CD8+ T cells were isolated from the thawed PBMCs. The sequencing used CD8+ T cells from blood, collected before the fourth cycle of nivolumab. The origin of the receptors is a human donor with classical Hodgkin lymphoma.

The V gene is TRBV10-2, the J gene TRBJ2-2; D gene ambiguous. Germline-derived CDR1 and CDR2 are WSHSY and SAAADI. CDR3 size: 14 residues. The germline V and J ends were trimmed by 7 bases and 3 bases, with 12 bases remaining between them. Here the CDR3 reads CASILDRDTGELFF. CDR3 nucleotide sequence: TGCGCCAGCATTCTGGACCGGGACACCGGGGAGCTGTTTTTT.

This clone is hyperexpanded in the sample. The J gene is TRBJ1-1, the V gene TRBV19; TRBD1 matches 8 bases. CDR3 length equals 15 residues. J was trimmed by 5 bases and V by 5 bases; bases with no gene match: 10. Germline loops: CDR1 LNHDA, CDR2 SQIVND (reference sequence). The CDR3 protein is CASSPRPTGETEAFF. CDR3 DNA sequence: TGTGCCAGTAGTCCCCGACCGACAGGGGAAACTGAAGCTTTCTTT. Full variable domain (remainder filled in from reference TRBV19 and TRBJ1-1): DGGITQSPKYLFRKEGQNVTLSCEQNLNHDAMYWYRQDPGQGLRLIYYSQIVNDFQKGDIAEGYSVSREKKESFPLTVTSAQKNPTAFYLCASSPRPTGETEAFFGQGTRLTVV.